The entry below gives a single T cell receptor (beta chain) sequence along with its context. From the RT-PCR reads, TCRdb called clonotypes with MiXCR, one entry per CDR3 protein. The sample holds roughly 940,000 distinct CDR3 sequences, about a sixth seen once. This sample stems from a study of patients and donors after allogeneic stem cell transplantation. Germline lookup yields CDR1 DFQATT and CDR2 SNEGSKA (reference sequence). Trimming removed 6 bases from V and 2 bases from J, with 10 bases in between. The CDR3 has 13 residues. This chain links TRBV20-1 with TRBJ2-2; maybe TRBD2 (5 bases). Sequencing was done on a sample of blood, either unsorted or a sorted T cell fraction (not recorded which). This clonotype was sampled from a human donor who was either an allogeneic HSCT recipient or a stem cell or donor lymphocyte infusion donor (not recorded which). It is not recorded whose cells these are; they may come from a transplant donor. CDR3 sequence (DNA): TGCAGTGCCCTCGGGGTTAACACCGGGGAGCTGTTTTTT. Its translation: CSALGVNTGELFF.